These 9 T cell receptor beta chains were sequenced from one sample in a study of CD8+CD57+ T cells in acquired aplastic anemia. Sequencing was done on patients that had shown CD8+CD57+ cell expansion by flow cytometry. Profiling of TCR beta VDJ combinations and CDR3 sequences used genomic DNA as template. TCRdb used MiXCR to reprocess the reads, holding one entry per CDR3 protein. The sample carries 150,000 to 200,000 distinct CDR3 sequences, less than 65% recorded once. The sequencing input was sorted CD4+, CD8+, or CD8+CD57+ T cells (not recorded which) from PBMCs. The receptors were sampled from a human donor with aplastic anemia.

V and J are TRBV7-9 and TRBJ1-6; a possible D gene is TRBD1 (5 bases). The CDR3 length is 15 residues. The germline V and J ends were trimmed by 7 bases and 8 bases, with 18 bases remaining between them. Germline V lookup: CDR1 SEHNR, CDR2 FQNEAQ (reference sequence). The CDR3 region has the DNA TGTGCCAGCACCCTTTTTAGGGACCCTTATTCACCCCTCCACTTT. Translating it yields CASTLFRDPYSPLHF.

The rearrangement joins TRBV25-1 to TRBJ1-2, with D possibly matching TRBD1 (6 bases). The V gene lost 2 bases and the J gene lost 5 bases, with 18 bases spanning the gap. The germline CDR1 and CDR2 sequences are MGHDK and SYGVNS. The CDR3 sequence is 16 residues long. CDR3: CASSEGGQLTRYGYTF. Here the CDR3 DNA reads TGTGCCAGCAGTGAAGGAGGACAGCTCACTAGATATGGCTACACCTTC.

This clonotype has just one count. V and J are TRBV20-1 and TRBJ2-3; D is ambiguous. Germline CDR1 and CDR2: DFQATT and SNEGSKA (reference sequence). V was shortened by 5 bases and J by 0 bases, with 12 bases between the two germline ends. There are 14 residues in the CDR3. CDR3 loop: CSACDAKSTDTQYF. The CDR3 DNA is TGCAGTGCTTGCGACGCCAAAAGCACAGATACGCAGTATTTT.

The V gene is TRBV9, the J gene TRBJ2-1; D gene unclear. The V and J ends lost 0 bases and 5 bases respectively, with 3 bases between them. CDR1 is SGDLS and CDR2 is YYNGEE in the germline V gene. CDR3 length equals 12 residues. The CDR3 sequence: CASSVEDNEQFF. As DNA, the CDR3 is TGTGCCAGCAGCGTAGAAGACAATGAGCAGTTCTTC.

This clonotype came up once. This chain uses TRBV2 with TRBJ2-5, with 8 nucleotides matching TRBD1. J was trimmed by 2 bases and V by 6 bases; bases with no gene match: 5. This CDR3 is 14 amino acids long. Per the germline V gene, CDR1 is SNHLY and CDR2 is FYNNEI. As DNA, the CDR3 is TGTGCCAGCAGAGTGACAGGGGTGCAAGAGACCCAGTACTTC. It is translated as CASRVTGVQETQYF.

As for this clonotype: Since no conserved phenylalanine or tryptophan closes the CDR3, a read error is the likely cause. In DNA, the CDR3 is TGTGCCAGCGGACCACTAGCGGGAGGTTCCTACGAGCAGTACTCC. Translated, it gives CASGPLAGGSYEQYS. The gene calls are TRBV2 and TRBJ2-7, with TRBD2 matching over 12 bases. The V gene end was trimmed by 8 bases and the J gene end by 1 base; junction bases not matched to a gene: 6. Germline V gives CDR1 SNHLY, CDR2 FYNNEI. This CDR3 comprises 15 residues.

This clonotype was observed a few times. V usage is TRBV7-3 and J usage is TRBJ1-4, with D perhaps matching TRBD1 (5 bases). The V gene's germline CDR1 is SGHTA and CDR2 FQGTGA. This CDR3 is 16 amino acids long. The germline V and J ends were trimmed by 2 bases and 6 bases, with 16 bases remaining between them. In DNA, the CDR3 is TGTGCCAGCAGCTTAGCGCCGGGGGGAAAGGATGAAAAACTGTTTTTT. This encodes CASSLAPGGKDEKLFF.

J is TRBJ2-7 and V is TRBV7-6, with 7 bases fitting TRBD1. The CDR3 is 14 residues long. Trimming took 5 bases from V and 3 from J; bases not matched to a gene: 7. Germline CDR1 is SGHVS and CDR2 is FNYEAQ. As DNA, the CDR3 is TGTGCCAGCAGCGAACCTACAGGGGACTACGAGCAGTACTTC. It codes for CASSEPTGDYEQYF.

The V and J genes are TRBV25-1 and TRBJ2-7; TRBD1 might be the D (6 bases). The CDR3 length is 14 residues. V dropped 7 bases and J dropped 0 bases, with 13 bases sitting between them. Germline V gives CDR1 MGHDK, CDR2 SYGVNS. The CDR3 region has the DNA TGTGCCAGCACTCCCGGGACAAACTCCTACGAGCAGTACTTC. Translating it yields CASTPGTNSYEQYF.